This TCR beta chain was retrieved from a study of shared clonotypes between healthy human individuals. Overall study: Per donor, three plates held CD4 naive cells, three held CD4 memory, two held CD8 naive and one held CD8 memory.

Positively selected for CCR7, the CD45RO-negative cells used as naive CD8 cells excluded terminally differentiated effector memory CD45RA+ cells. At a deep level, the assay was run. TCRdb keeps only in-frame clones here, not all; method: immunoSEQ multiplex PCR. The sample shows some 2 million clones, 85% to 95% of them seen only once. The TCR comes from a man aged 18 to 30 in good health. The sample comprised naive CD8+ T cells sorted from blood.

CDR3 region: CASGSWGGEGYGYTF. The CDR3 nucleotides read TGTGCCAGCGGCAGCTGGGGGGGCGAGGGCTATGGCTACACCTTC. The chain recombines TRBV7-9 with TRBJ1-2, with D maybe TRBD1 (6 bases). From germline, CDR1 is SEHNR and CDR2 FQNEAQ (reference sequence). V gave up 8 bases and J gave up 4 bases, with 20 bases separating them. CDR3 size: 15 residues.